The T cell receptor beta chain described here comes from a study of cytomegalovirus exposure and HLA in healthy donors. With 4 bases removed from V and 1 base from J, the gap between germline ends came to 14 bases. CDR3 size: 15 residues. CDR1 and CDR2 from the germline V gene are SGHNT and YYREEE (reference sequence). Study results and limitations: The classifier reportedly diagnosed cytomegalovirus status with high sensitivity and specificity.

A multiplex PCR was run with 60 Vbeta primers and 13 Jbeta primers. TCRdb's copy holds only in-frame clones and misses some; the assay was immunoSEQ multiplex PCR. Here the sample table reports 90,000 to 100,000 clones. To note about this clone: The antigen is not known.

The chain has TRBV5-4 and TRBJ2-5, with D possibly TRBD1 on 5 matching bases. The specimen sequenced was PBMCs. This TCR came from a woman in her thirties in good health and CMV-seronegative. The CDR3 DNA is TGTGCCAGCAGCAAGTTACAGGCTCTCCAAGAGACCCAGTACTTC. This translates into CASSKLQALQETQYF.